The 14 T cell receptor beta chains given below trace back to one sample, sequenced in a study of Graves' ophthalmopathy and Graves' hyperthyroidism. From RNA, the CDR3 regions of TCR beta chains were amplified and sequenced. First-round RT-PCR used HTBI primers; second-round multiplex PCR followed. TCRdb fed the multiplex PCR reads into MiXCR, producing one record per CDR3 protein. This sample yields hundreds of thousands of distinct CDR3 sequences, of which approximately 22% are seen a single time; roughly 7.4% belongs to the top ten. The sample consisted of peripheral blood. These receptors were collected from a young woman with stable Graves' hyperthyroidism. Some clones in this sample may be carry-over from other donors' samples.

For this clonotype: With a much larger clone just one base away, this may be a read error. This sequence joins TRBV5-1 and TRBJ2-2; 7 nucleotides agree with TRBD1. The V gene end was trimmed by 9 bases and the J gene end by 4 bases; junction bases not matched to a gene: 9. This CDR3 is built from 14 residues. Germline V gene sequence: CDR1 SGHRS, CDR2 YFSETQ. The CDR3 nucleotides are TGCGCCATCAACCCGACAGGGAGCACCGGGGAGCTGTTTTTT. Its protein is CAINPTGSTGELFF.

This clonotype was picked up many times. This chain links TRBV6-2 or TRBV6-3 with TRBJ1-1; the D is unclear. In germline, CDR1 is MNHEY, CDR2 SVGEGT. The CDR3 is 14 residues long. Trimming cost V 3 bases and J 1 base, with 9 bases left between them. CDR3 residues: CASSYLPGNTEAFF. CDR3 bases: TGTGCCAGCAGTTATCTCCCAGGGAACACTGAAGCTTTCTTT.

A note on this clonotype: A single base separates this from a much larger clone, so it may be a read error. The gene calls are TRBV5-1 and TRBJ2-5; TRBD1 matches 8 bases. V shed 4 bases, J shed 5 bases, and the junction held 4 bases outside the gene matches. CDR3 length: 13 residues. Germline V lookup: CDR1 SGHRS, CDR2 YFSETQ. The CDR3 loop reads CASSRQGYETQYF. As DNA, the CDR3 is TGCGCCAGCAGCAGACAGGGGTACGAGACCCAGTACTTC.

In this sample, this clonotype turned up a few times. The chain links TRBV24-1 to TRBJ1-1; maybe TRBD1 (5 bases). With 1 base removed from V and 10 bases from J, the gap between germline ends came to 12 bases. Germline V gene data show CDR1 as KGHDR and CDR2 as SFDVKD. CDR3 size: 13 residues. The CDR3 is CATSDLRGRRAFF. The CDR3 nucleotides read TGTGCCACCAGTGATTTAAGGGGCCGGAGAGCTTTCTTT.

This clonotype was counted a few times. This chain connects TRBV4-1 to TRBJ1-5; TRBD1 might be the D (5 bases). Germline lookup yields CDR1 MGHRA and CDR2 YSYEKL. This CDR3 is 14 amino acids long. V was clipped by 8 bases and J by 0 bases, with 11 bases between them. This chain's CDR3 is CASEGMYSNQPQHF. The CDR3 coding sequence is TGCGCCAGCGAGGGGATGTATAGCAATCAGCCCCAGCATTTT.

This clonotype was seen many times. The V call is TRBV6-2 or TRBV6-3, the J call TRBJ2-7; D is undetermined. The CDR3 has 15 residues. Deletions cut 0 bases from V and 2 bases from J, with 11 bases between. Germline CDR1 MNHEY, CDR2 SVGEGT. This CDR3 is CASSYSADNPYEQYF. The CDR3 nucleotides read TGTGCCAGCAGTTACTCGGCAGACAACCCCTACGAGCAGTACTTC.

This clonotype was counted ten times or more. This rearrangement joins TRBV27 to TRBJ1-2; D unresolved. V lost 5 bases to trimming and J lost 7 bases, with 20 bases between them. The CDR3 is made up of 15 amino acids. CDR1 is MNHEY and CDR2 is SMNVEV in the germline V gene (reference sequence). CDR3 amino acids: CASSDVGLARAGYTF. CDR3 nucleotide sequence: TGTGCCAGCAGTGACGTGGGTCTCGCTAGGGCTGGCTACACCTTC.

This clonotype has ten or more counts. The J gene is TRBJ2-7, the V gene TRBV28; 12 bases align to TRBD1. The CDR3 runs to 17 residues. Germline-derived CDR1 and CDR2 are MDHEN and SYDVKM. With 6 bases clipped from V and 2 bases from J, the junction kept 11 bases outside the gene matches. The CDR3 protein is CASRGTGGVPQAYEQYF. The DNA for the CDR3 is TGTGCCAGCAGAGGGACAGGGGGCGTTCCCCAAGCCTACGAGCAGTACTTC. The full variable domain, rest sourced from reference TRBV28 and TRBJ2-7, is DVKVTQSSRYLVKRTGEKVFLECVQDMDHENMFWYRQDPGLGLRLIYFSYDVKMKEKGDIPEGYSVSREKKERFSLILESASTNQTSMYLCASRGTGGVPQAYEQYFGPGTRLTVT.

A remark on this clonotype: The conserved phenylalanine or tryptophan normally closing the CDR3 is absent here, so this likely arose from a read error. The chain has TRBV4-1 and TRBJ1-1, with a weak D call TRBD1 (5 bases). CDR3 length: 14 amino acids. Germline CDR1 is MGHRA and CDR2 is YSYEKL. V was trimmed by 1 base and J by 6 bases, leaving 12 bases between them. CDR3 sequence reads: CASSQGSRAPEAFY. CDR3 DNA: TGCGCCAGCAGCCAAGGCAGCAGGGCCCCTGAAGCTTTCTAT.

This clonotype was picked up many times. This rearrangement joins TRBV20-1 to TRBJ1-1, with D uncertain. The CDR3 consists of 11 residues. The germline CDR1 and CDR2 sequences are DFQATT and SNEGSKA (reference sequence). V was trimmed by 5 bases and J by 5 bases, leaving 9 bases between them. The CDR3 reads CSALRRTEAFF. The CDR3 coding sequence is TGCAGTGCTCTCCGGAGGACTGAAGCTTTCTTT.

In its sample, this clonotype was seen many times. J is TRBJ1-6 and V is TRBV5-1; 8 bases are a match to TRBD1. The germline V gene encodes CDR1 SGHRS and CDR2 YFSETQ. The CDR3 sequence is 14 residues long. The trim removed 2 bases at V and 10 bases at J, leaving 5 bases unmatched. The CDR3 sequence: CASSLRTGPSPLHF. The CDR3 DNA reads TGCGCCAGCAGCTTACGGACAGGGCCATCACCCCTCCACTTT.

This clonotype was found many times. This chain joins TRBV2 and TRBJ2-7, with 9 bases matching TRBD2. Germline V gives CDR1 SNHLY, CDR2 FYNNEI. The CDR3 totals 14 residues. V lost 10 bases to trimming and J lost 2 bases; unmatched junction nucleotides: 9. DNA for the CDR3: TGTGCCAACCTGATAGCGGGAGTCACCTACGAGCAGTACTTC. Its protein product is CANLIAGVTYEQYF. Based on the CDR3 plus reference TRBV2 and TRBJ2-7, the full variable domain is EPEVTQTPSHQVTQMGQEVILRCVPISNHLYFYWYRQILGQKVEFLVSFYNNEISEKSEIFDDQFSVERPDGSNFTLKIRSTKLEDSAMYFCANLIAGVTYEQYFGPGTRLTVT.

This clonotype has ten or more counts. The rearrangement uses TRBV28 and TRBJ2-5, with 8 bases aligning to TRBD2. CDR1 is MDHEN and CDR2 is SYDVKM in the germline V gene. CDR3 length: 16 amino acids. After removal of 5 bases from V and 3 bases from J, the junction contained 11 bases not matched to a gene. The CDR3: CASSPHPGTRKETQYF. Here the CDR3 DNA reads TGTGCCAGCAGTCCGCACCCCGGGACTAGAAAAGAGACCCAGTACTTC.

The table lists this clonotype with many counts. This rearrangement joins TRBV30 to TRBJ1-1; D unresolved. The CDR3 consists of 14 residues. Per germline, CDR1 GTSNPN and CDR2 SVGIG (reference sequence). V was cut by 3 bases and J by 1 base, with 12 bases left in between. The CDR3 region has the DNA TGTGCCTGGAGGGCCCCCGAGAGGAACACTGAAGCTTTCTTT. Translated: CAWRAPERNTEAFF.